This T cell receptor (beta chain) came from a study of cytomegalovirus exposure and HLA in healthy donors. Study in general: HLA-typed donors contributed 65 million to 85 million unique TCRs, which were held in an early data release. Whole-study results and caveats: A later analysis linked a missense DCLRE1C variant to TCR beta V- and J-gene trimming. Looking again later, the authors saw that most CMV-associated TCR beta chains seemed HLA-restricted.

CDR3 size: 15 residues. J lost 7 bases, V lost 4 bases, and 4 bases had no gene match. Per the germline V gene, CDR1 is SGHVS and CDR2 is FNYEAQ. The PCR ran on 60 Vbeta and 13 Jbeta primers. Profiling relied on immunoSEQ multiplex PCR, and the TCRdb table lists in-frame clones only, not all of them. The table lists roughly 55,000 clones, with 9.5% to 12% in the top ten. Concerning this clone: Antigen unknown.

Sequencing input: PBMCs. This sequence was found in a woman between 45 and 65 years old in good health and CMV-seropositive. This chain links TRBV7-6 with TRBJ1-6, with TRBD1 identical over 10 bases. The CDR3 region is CASSYLGQGNSPLHF. DNA of the CDR3: TGTGCCAGCAGCTACCTGGGACAGGGGAATTCACCCCTCCACTTT.